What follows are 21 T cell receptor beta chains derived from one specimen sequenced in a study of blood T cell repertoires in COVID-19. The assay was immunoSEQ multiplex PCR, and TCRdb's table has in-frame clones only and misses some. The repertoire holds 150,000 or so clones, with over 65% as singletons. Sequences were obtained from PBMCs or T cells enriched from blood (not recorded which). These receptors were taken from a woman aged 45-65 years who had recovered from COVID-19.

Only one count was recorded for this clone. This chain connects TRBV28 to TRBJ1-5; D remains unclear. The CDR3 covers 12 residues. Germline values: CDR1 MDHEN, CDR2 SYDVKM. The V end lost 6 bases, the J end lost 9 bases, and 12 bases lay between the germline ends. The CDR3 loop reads CASSAERRPQHF. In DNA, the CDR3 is TGTGCCAGCAGCGCGGAACGAAGGCCCCAGCATTTT.

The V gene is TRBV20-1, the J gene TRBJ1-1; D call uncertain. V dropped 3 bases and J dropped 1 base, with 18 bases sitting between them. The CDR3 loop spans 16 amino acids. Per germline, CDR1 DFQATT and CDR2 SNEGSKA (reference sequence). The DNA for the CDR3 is TGCAGTGCTAGTGTCGCGGTCGGGATTCGGAACACTGAAGCTTTCTTT. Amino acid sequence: CSASVAVGIRNTEAFF.

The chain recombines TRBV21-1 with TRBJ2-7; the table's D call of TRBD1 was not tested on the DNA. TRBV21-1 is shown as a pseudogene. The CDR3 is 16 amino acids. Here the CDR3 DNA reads TGTGCCAGCAGCTTATCCGGGACAGATAGCTCCTACGAGCAGTACGTC. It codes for CASSLSGTDSSYEQYV.

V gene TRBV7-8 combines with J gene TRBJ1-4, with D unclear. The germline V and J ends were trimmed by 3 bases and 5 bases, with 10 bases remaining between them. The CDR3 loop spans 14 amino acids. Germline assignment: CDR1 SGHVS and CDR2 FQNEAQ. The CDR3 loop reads CASSLGRQNEKLFF. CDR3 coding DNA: TGTGCCAGCAGCTTGGGCAGGCAAAATGAAAAACTGTTTTTT.

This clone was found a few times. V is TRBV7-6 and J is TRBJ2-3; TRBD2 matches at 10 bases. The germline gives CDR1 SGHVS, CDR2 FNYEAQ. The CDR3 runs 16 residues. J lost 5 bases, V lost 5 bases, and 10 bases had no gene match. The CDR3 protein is CASSPRVAGGLDTQYF. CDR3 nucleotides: TGTGCCAGCAGCCCCCGGGTAGCGGGAGGTTTAGATACGCAGTATTTT.

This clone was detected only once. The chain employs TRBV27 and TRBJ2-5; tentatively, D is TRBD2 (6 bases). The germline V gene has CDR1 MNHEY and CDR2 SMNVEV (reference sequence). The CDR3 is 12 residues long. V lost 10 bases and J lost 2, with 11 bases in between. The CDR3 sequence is CATRGLQETQYF. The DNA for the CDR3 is TGTGCCACCCGGGGACTGCAAGAGACCCAGTACTTC.

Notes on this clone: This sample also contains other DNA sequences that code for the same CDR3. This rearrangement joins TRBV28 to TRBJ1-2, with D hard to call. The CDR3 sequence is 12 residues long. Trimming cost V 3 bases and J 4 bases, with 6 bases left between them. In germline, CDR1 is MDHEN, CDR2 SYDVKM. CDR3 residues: CASSLGSYGYTF. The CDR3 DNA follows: TGTGCCAGCAGTTTGGGCAGCTATGGCTACACCTTC.

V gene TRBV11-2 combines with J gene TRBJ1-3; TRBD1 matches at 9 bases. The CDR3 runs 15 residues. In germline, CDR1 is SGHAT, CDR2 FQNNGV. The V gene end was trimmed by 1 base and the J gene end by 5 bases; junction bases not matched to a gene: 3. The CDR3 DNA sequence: TGTGCCAGCAGCTTAGTACAGGGGGCGCGAAACACCATATATTTT. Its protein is CASSLVQGARNTIYF.

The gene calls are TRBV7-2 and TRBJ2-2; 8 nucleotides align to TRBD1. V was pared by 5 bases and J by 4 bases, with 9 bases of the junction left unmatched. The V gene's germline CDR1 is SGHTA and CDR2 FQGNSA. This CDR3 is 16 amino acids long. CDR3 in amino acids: CASSTQGALGTGELFF. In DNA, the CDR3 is TGTGCCAGCAGCACCCAGGGGGCTTTAGGCACCGGGGAGCTGTTTTTT.

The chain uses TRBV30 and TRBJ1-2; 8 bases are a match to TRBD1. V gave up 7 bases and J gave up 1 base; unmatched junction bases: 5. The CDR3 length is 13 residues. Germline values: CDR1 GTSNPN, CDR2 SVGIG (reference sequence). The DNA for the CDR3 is TGTGCCTACCGACAGGGGAATAACTATGGCTACACCTTC. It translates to CAYRQGNNYGYTF.

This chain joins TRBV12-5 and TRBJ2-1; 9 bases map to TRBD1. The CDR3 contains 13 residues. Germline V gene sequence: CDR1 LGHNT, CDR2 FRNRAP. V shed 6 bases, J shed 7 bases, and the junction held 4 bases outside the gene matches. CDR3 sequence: CASGRDRENEQFF. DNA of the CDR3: TGTGCTAGTGGCCGGGACAGGGAAAATGAGCAGTTCTTC.

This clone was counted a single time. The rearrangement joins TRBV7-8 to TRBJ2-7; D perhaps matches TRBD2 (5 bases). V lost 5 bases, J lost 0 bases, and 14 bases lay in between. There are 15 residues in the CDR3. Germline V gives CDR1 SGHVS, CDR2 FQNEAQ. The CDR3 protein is CASSPRTGSSYEQYV. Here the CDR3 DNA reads TGTGCCAGCAGCCCCCGGACGGGGAGCTCCTACGAGCAGTACGTC.

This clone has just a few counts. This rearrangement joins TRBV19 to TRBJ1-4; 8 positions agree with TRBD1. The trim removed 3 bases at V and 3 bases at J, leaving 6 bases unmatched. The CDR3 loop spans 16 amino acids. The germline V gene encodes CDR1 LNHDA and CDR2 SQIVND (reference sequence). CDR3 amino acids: CASSMTPQGANEKLFF. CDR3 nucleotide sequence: TGTGCCAGTAGTATGACCCCACAGGGGGCTAATGAAAAACTGTTTTTT. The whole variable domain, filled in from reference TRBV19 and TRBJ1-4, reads DGGITQSPKYLFRKEGQNVTLSCEQNLNHDAMYWYRQDPGQGLRLIYYSQIVNDFQKGDIAEGYSVSREKKESFPLTVTSAQKNPTAFYLCASSMTPQGANEKLFFGSGTQLSVL.

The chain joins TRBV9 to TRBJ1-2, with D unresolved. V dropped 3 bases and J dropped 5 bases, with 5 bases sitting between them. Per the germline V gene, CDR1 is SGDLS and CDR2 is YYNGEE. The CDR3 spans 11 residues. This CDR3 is CASSAGYGYTF. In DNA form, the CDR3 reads TGTGCCAGCAGCGCAGGTTATGGCTACACCTTC. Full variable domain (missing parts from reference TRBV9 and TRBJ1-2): DSGVTQTPKHLITATGQRVTLRCSPRSGDLSVYWYQQSLDQGLQFLIQYYNGEERAKGNILERFSAQQFPDLHSELNLSSLELGDSALYFCASSAGYGYTFGSGTRLTVV.

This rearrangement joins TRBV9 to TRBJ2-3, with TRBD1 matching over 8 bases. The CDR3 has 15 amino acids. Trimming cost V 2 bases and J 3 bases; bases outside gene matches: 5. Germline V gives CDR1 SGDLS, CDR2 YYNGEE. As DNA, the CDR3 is TGTGCCAGCAGCGTTCTCCAGGGGGCAACAGATACGCAGTATTTT. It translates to CASSVLQGATDTQYF.

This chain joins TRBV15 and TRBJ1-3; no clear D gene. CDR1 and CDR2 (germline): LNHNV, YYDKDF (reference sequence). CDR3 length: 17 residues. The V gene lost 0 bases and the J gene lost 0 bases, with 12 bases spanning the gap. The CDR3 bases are TGTGCCACCAGCAGAGAGGGCCGGGGTAACTCTGGAAACACCATATATTTT. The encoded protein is CATSREGRGNSGNTIYF.

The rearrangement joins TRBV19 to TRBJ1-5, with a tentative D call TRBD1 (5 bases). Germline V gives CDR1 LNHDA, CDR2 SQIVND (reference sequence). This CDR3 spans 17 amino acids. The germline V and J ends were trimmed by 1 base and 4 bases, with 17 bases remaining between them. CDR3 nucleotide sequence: TGTGCCAGTAGTATAGCACGGTCGGGGGGTGGAAATCAGCCCCAGCATTTT. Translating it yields CASSIARSGGGNQPQHF.

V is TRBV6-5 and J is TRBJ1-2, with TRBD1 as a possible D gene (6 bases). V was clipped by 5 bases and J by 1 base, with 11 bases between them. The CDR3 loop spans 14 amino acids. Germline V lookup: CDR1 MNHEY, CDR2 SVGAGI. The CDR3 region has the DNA TGTGCCAGCAGTATAGAGGACAGTAACTATGGCTACACCTTC. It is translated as CASSIEDSNYGYTF.

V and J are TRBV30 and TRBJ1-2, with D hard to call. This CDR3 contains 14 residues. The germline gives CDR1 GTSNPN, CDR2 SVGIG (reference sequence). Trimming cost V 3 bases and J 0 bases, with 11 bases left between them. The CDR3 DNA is TGTGCCTGGAGCCCCCGGCTAGCTAACTATGGCTACACCTTC. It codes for CAWSPRLANYGYTF.

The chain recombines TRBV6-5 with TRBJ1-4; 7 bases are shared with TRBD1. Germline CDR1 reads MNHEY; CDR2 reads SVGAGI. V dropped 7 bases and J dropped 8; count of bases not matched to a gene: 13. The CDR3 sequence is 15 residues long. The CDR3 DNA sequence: TGTGCCAGCACTTCACCACCGGAGGGGGCGGAAAAACTGTTTTTT. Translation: CASTSPPEGAEKLFF.

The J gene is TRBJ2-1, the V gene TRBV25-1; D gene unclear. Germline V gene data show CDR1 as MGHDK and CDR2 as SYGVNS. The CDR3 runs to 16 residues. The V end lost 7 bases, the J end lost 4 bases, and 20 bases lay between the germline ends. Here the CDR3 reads CASISTESGIYNEQFF. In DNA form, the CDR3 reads TGTGCCAGCATTTCAACAGAATCCGGAATTTACAATGAGCAGTTCTTC.